One sample yielded the 12 T cell receptor beta chains listed below, sequenced in a study of read filtering for tumor transcriptome and immune sequencing. From around 440 ng of RNA, a library with molecular barcoded alpha/delta and beta/gamma adaptors was made. TCRdb re-derived calls from the reads in MiXCR, one entry per CDR3 protein. The sample yields 50,000 to 65,000 distinct CDR3 sequences, approximately 13% seen once. Sample: a population of CD138-negative cells sorted from bone marrow. The source of these receptors is a donor aged 40 or over with multiple myeloma.

This clonotype was detected ten times or more. V and J are TRBV6-5 and TRBJ2-2; TRBD1 matches 7 bases. CDR3 length: 15 amino acids. Trimming removed 5 bases from V and 3 bases from J; junction bases left unmatched: 6. Per germline, CDR1 MNHEY and CDR2 SVGAGI. The CDR3 DNA is TGTGCCAGCAGTCCGGAACAGGGGTACACCGGGGAGCTGTTTTTT. Translation: CASSPEQGYTGELFF.

V usage is TRBV20-1 and J usage is TRBJ2-6, with D uncertain. CDR3 length: 16 residues. Germline assignment: CDR1 DFQATT and CDR2 SNEGSKA (reference sequence). The V gene lost 4 bases and the J gene lost 0 bases, with 13 bases spanning the gap. The CDR3: CSAKVSPSSGANVLTF. DNA for the CDR3: TGCAGTGCTAAGGTTAGCCCGTCCTCTGGGGCCAACGTCCTGACTTTC.

The table lists this clonotype with many counts. The chain couples TRBV12-3 or TRBV12-4 to TRBJ1-5; 9 nucleotides match TRBD1. The V segment lost 5 bases and the J segment 10 bases; nucleotides outside the gene matches: 9. The CDR3 runs 14 residues. CDR3 protein: CASSLGQGLAPQHF. CDR3 bases: TGTGCCAGCAGTCTGGGACAGGGCCTAGCACCCCAGCATTTT.

Many counts were recorded for this clonotype. The chain joins TRBV6-5 to TRBJ2-1; D is perhaps TRBD1 (5 bases). CDR3 length equals 15 residues. V gave up 4 bases and J gave up 0 bases, with 10 bases separating them. Germline V gene sequence: CDR1 MNHEY, CDR2 SVGAGI. The DNA for the CDR3 is TGTGCCAGCAGTTTAAAGACAGTCTCCTACAATGAGCAGTTCTTC. Its translation is CASSLKTVSYNEQFF.

This clonotype was recorded many times. This sequence joins TRBV5-1 and TRBJ2-1; maybe TRBD1 (6 bases). CDR1 and CDR2 from the germline V gene are SGHRS and YFSETQ. Trimming removed 6 bases from V and 5 bases from J, with 6 bases in between. The CDR3 spans 11 residues. DNA for the CDR3: TGCGCCAGCACAGGGGACAATGAGCAGTTCTTC. This gives the protein CASTGDNEQFF.

This clonotype has ten or more counts. The gene calls are TRBV5-1 and TRBJ1-3; D remains ambiguous. Germline V gene lookup returns CDR1 SGHRS and CDR2 YFSETQ. The CDR3 is 15 amino acids. The V end lost 1 base, the J end lost 8 bases, and 16 bases lay between the germline ends. The DNA of the CDR3 is TGCGCCAGCAGCTTGTCGACACCGGGCGTTGACACCATATATTTT. Its translation is CASSLSTPGVDTIYF.

In this sample, this clonotype turned up many times. The rearrangement links TRBV7-9 to TRBJ1-1, with 11 bases aligning to TRBD1. Germline V CDR1 and CDR2: SEHNR, FQNEAQ (reference sequence). Trimming removed 4 bases from V and 4 bases from J; junction bases left unmatched: 8. The CDR3 length is 16 residues. This CDR3 reads CASSWPSGQGGTEAFF. Written as DNA, the CDR3 is TGTGCCAGCAGCTGGCCCTCGGGACAGGGGGGCACTGAAGCTTTCTTT.

This clonotype has a count of ten or more. The rearrangement joins TRBV15 to TRBJ2-1; the D is unclear. Trimming stripped 7 bases from V and 6 bases from J, with 22 bases between. Germline lookup yields CDR1 LNHNV and CDR2 YYDKDF (reference sequence). The CDR3 totals 16 residues. In nucleotides, the CDR3 is TGTGCCACCACTAACCGGGCCCCCAGGTTTGCCAATGAGCAGTTCTTC. As protein: CATTNRAPRFANEQFF.

This clonotype was counted many times. The rearrangement uses TRBV2 and TRBJ1-2; D is unresolved. Germline V lookup: CDR1 SNHLY, CDR2 FYNNEI. This CDR3 is 13 amino acids long. V was shortened by 7 bases and J by 2 bases, with 11 bases between the two germline ends. The CDR3 spells CASTSTQNYGYTF. CDR3 nucleotides: TGTGCCAGCACGTCTACCCAGAACTATGGCTACACCTTC.

Comment on this clonotype: It may be a read error: a sequence one base away is much more abundant. The chain employs TRBV5-1 and TRBJ2-5, with TRBD2 identical over 10 bases. Germline V lookup: CDR1 SGHRS, CDR2 YFSETQ. The length of the CDR3 is 15 residues. CDR3 sequence reads: CAGSFSGTSDETQYF. In DNA form, the CDR3 reads TGCGCCGGCAGCTTTAGTGGGACTAGCGATGAGACCCAGTACTTC.

This clonotype occurred a few times. A much larger clone is a single base away; this may be a read error. J is TRBJ2-4 and V is TRBV9; no reliable D call. Trimming shortened V by 3 bases and J by 9 bases, and 16 bases separated the two germline ends. CDR1 is SGDLS and CDR2 is YYNGEE in the germline V gene. The CDR3 loop spans 14 amino acids. Written as DNA, the CDR3 is TGTGCCAGCAGCGACCAGGTATCCCCAAGCATTCAGTACTTC. The encoded protein is CASSDQVSPSIQYF.

This clonotype appeared many times. The chain carries TRBV20-1 and TRBJ2-1; maybe TRBD2 (7 bases). This CDR3 spans 16 amino acids. V lost 1 base, J lost 0 bases, and 13 bases lay in between. Germline lookup yields CDR1 DFQATT and CDR2 SNEGSKA (reference sequence). The CDR3, as DNA: TGCAGTGCTAGAGGGCGGGGGCCTAGCTCCTACAATGAGCAGTTCTTC. It is translated as CSARGRGPSSYNEQFF.